These 20 T cell receptor beta chains share one sample of origin, sequenced in a study of technical replicates of blood from several donors. TCRdb's table, derived via immunoSEQ multiplex PCR, lists solely in-frame clones and lacks some. This sample has about 99,000 clones, with roughly 96% found just once. The sequencing sample was made of T cells isolated from PBMCs. These receptors originate from a human donor in good health.

The J gene is TRBJ2-7, the V gene TRBV13; TRBD2 might be the D (7 bases). The V end was cut by 2 bases, the J end by 2 bases, with 13 bases between. Germline V gives CDR1 PRHDT, CDR2 FYEKMQ (reference sequence). This CDR3 spans 15 amino acids. CDR3 DNA sequence: TGTGCCAGCAGCTTAAAACGGGGGGCCGCCTACGAGCAGTACTTC. It encodes CASSLKRGAAYEQYF.

J is TRBJ2-2 and V is TRBV10-3, with 9 nucleotides matching TRBD2. Per the germline V gene, CDR1 is ENHRY and CDR2 is SYGVKD. The CDR3 is 15 residues long. The trim removed 6 bases at V and 3 bases at J, leaving 5 bases unmatched. CDR3 in DNA: TGTGCCATCAGGGCTAGCGGGGATTACACCGGGGAGCTGTTTTTT. Translated: CAIRASGDYTGELFF.

The chain uses TRBV4-2 and TRBJ1-5, with D possibly being TRBD1 (6 bases). Germline V gene data show CDR1 as LGHNA and CDR2 as YNFKEQ. V gave up 0 bases and J gave up 5 bases, with 23 bases separating them. The CDR3 sequence is 19 residues long. The CDR3 here is CASSQERIRGALGDQPQHF. The DNA for the CDR3 is TGTGCCAGCAGCCAAGAGAGGATCAGGGGCGCGCTTGGGGATCAGCCCCAGCATTTT.

In this sample, this clone turned up a few times. The chain couples TRBV5-6 to TRBJ2-4, with no clear D. V shed 1 base and J shed 10 bases, with 9 bases lying between them. The CDR3 is 12 amino acids. Germline CDR1 and CDR2: SGHDT and YYEEEE. CDR3 residues: CASSLTSEIQYF. CDR3 nucleotides: TGTGCCAGCAGCTTGACCAGTGAAATTCAGTACTTC.

The genes are TRBV5-8 and TRBJ2-3, with 11 bases fitting TRBD2. Germline V gives CDR1 SGHTS, CDR2 YDEGEE. The CDR3 spans 16 residues. Unmatched junction bases numbered 5, after V lost 3 bases and J lost 2 bases. The CDR3 DNA reads TGTGCCAGCAGCTCCCGACTAGCGGGGCCCACAGATACGCAGTATTTT. It translates to CASSSRLAGPTDTQYF.

This clone was recorded once. The genes are TRBV6-5 and TRBJ1-1, with unresolved D. Between the trimmed V and J ends, which lost 6 bases and 6 bases, there was a span of 17 bases. The CDR3 runs to 14 residues. Germline lookup yields CDR1 MNHEY and CDR2 SVGAGI. CDR3 protein: CASSLWSGFAEAFF. The CDR3 DNA follows: TGTGCCAGCAGCCTCTGGAGTGGGTTTGCTGAAGCTTTCTTT.

The J gene is TRBJ2-5, the V gene TRBV9, with 7 bases lining up with TRBD1. The CDR3 runs 16 residues. Trimming took 0 bases from V and 5 from J; bases not matched to a gene: 10. Germline CDR1 is SGDLS and CDR2 is YYNGEE. The CDR3 DNA reads TGTGCCAGCAGCGTAGGGGTAGGGGGCGAATCGGAGACCCAGTACTTC. This codes for CASSVGVGGESETQYF.

This rearrangement joins TRBV7-2 to TRBJ2-3; the match to TRBD2 covers 13 bases. After removal of 3 bases from V and 8 bases from J, the junction contained 2 bases not matched to a gene. The CDR3 sequence is 14 residues long. Germline V gives CDR1 SGHTA, CDR2 FQGNSA. Written as DNA, the CDR3 is TGTGCCAGCAGCTTCGGACTAGCGGGAGCTACGCAGTATTTT. Translated, it gives CASSFGLAGATQYF.

The chain recombines TRBV19 with TRBJ2-3; maybe TRBD2 (5 bases). The germline V and J ends were trimmed by 6 bases and 0 bases, with 7 bases remaining between them. In germline, CDR1 is LNHDA, CDR2 SQIVND (reference sequence). This CDR3 has 13 residues. The CDR3 coding sequence is TGTGCCAGTAGGCTAGCCAGCACAGATACGCAGTATTTT. It translates to CASRLASTDTQYF.

This clone was detected once. The chain uses TRBV18 and TRBJ2-5; maybe TRBD1 (5 bases). V dropped 6 bases and J dropped 4 bases, with 12 bases sitting between them. Per germline, CDR1 KGHSH and CDR2 LQKENI. CDR3 size: 13 residues. The CDR3 spells CASSRAQGETQYF. The CDR3 nucleotides are TGTGCCAGCTCCAGGGCGCAGGGAGAGACCCAGTACTTC.

This chain connects TRBV15 to TRBJ2-7; 8 bases map to TRBD2. Germline V gene sequence: CDR1 LNHNV, CDR2 YYDKDF (reference sequence). This CDR3 spans 16 amino acids. The V segment lost 5 bases and the J segment 0 bases; nucleotides outside the gene matches: 9. This chain's CDR3 is CATSVGPSGSSYEQYF. The CDR3 DNA follows: TGTGCCACCAGCGTAGGGCCGAGCGGGAGCTCCTACGAGCAGTACTTC.

The chain recombines TRBV5-4 with TRBJ2-1; 7 bases match TRBD1. Losses at the gene ends were 4 bases for V and 0 bases for J; bases not matched to a gene: 7. Germline V gives CDR1 SGHNT, CDR2 YYREEE (reference sequence). This CDR3 has 16 amino acids. CDR3 nucleotides: TGTGCCAGCAGCAAGCCGGGACAGCCCTCCTACAATGAGCAGTTCTTC. It encodes CASSKPGQPSYNEQFF.

The rearrangement links TRBV7-9 to TRBJ2-7; D call uncertain. CDR1 SEHNR and CDR2 FQNEAQ come from the germline V gene (reference sequence). The V end was cut by 8 bases, the J end by 1 base, with 9 bases between. CDR3 size: 12 residues. CDR3 amino acids: CASGRDSYEQYF. Here the CDR3 DNA reads TGTGCCAGCGGTAGAGATTCCTACGAGCAGTACTTC.

The V and J genes are TRBV9 and TRBJ1-2, with D unclear. The length of the CDR3 is 15 residues. Trimming removed 4 bases from V and 8 bases from J, with 21 bases in between. The V gene's germline CDR1 is SGDLS and CDR2 YYNGEE. The CDR3 reads CASSPRGGYMGGYTF. CDR3 DNA: TGTGCCAGCAGCCCCCGGGGAGGGTACATGGGAGGCTACACCTTC.

This clone was picked up a small number of times. J is TRBJ1-5 and V is TRBV5-7; a possible D gene is TRBD1 (5 bases). TRBV5-7 is sorted into the ORF group, with uncertain function. V was trimmed by 6 bases and J by 4 bases, leaving 23 bases between them. This CDR3 comprises 17 residues. The CDR3 region has the DNA TGTGCCAGCATCCCTTGGGGGGTAAGGGATTGGAATCAGCCCCAGCATTTT. This gives the protein CASIPWGVRDWNQPQHF.

The chain couples TRBV28 to TRBJ1-2; no reliable D call. This CDR3 has 11 residues. The V gene's germline CDR1 is MDHEN and CDR2 SYDVKM. Trimming cost V 7 bases and J 5 bases, with 8 bases left between them. The chain's CDR3 is CASTLGYGYTF. Written as DNA, the CDR3 is TGTGCCAGCACCCTAGGATATGGCTACACCTTC.

The V gene is TRBV19, the J gene TRBJ2-3, with TRBD1 identical over 7 bases. The CDR3 spans 15 residues. Germline-derived CDR1 and CDR2 are LNHDA and SQIVND (reference sequence). After removal of 1 base from V and 4 bases from J, the junction contained 5 bases not matched to a gene. In nucleotides, the CDR3 is TGTGCCAGTAGTATAGTAACAGGGGTGGCAGATACGCAGTATTTT. Amino acid sequence: CASSIVTGVADTQYF.

The CDR3 nucleotides read TGCGCCAGCAGTGGACTAGCGCGCACAGATACGCAGTATTTT. Translating it yields CASSGLARTDTQYF. V is TRBV5-1 and J is TRBJ2-3, with 9 bases identical to TRBD2. The junction had 2 bases not matched to a gene; V was cut back by 5 bases and J by 1 base. The CDR3 is made up of 14 amino acids. Germline lookup yields CDR1 SGHRS and CDR2 YFSETQ.

V gene TRBV19 combines with J gene TRBJ1-2; 10 nucleotides align to TRBD1. V trimming: 4 bases; J trimming: 4 bases; junction bases outside the gene matches: 3. CDR3 length: 14 amino acids. Germline V gives CDR1 LNHDA, CDR2 SQIVND (reference sequence). This CDR3 is CASSKGDRGYGYTF. The CDR3 DNA reads TGTGCCAGTAGTAAAGGGGACAGGGGCTATGGCTACACCTTC.

In its sample, this clone was seen once. The genes are TRBV19 and TRBJ2-7; D possibly corresponds to TRBD1 (5 bases). Trimming pared 9 bases from V and 0 bases from J, leaving 15 bases between. The CDR3 has 14 residues. CDR1 and CDR2 from the germline V gene are LNHDA and SQIVND (reference sequence). Here the CDR3 reads CARTWGETSYEQYF. CDR3 in DNA: TGTGCCAGGACTTGGGGCGAAACCTCCTACGAGCAGTACTTC. The variable domain in full, completed from reference TRBV19 and TRBJ2-7, reads DGGITQSPKYLFRKEGQNVTLSCEQNLNHDAMYWYRQDPGQGLRLIYYSQIVNDFQKGDIAEGYSVSREKKESFPLTVTSAQKNPTAFYLCARTWGETSYEQYFGPGTRLTVT.